This T cell receptor beta chain came from a study of blood T cells in healthy people across ages. Germline V gives CDR1 LGHNA, CDR2 YNFKEQ. V trimming: 2 bases; J trimming: 3 bases; junction bases outside the gene matches: 3. The CDR3 extends over 15 amino acids. Donors gave ten milliliters of peripheral blood apiece. A sample-barcoded 5' primer and a J-beta primer mix were used in a second PCR of roughly 6 to 11 cycles. Through a template-switch adaptor with 12 random nucleotides, each cDNA molecule received a tag. Every sample returned 2.5 million or more CDR3-containing paired-end reads. MiXCR, applied by TCRdb to the 5' RACE reads, yields one record per CDR3 protein. Here the sample spans 1.5 million to 2 million distinct CDR3 sequences, around half being singletons.

V gene TRBV4-2 combines with J gene TRBJ2-3; 9 nucleotides agree with TRBD2. The sequence was collected from a woman aged 40 to 50 in good health. The sample was blood. CDR3 coding DNA: TGTGCCAGCAGCCAACTAGCGGGGTTGACAGATACGCAGTATTTT. It codes for CASSQLAGLTDTQYF.